The 14 T cell receptor beta chains presented below share a single source sample, sequenced in a study of OX40 agonist ivuxolimab in advanced cancers. Repertoires were generated with immunoSEQ multiplex PCR, while TCRdb's copy carries only in-frame clones and drops some. The sample records 60,000 to 75,000 clones, about four fifths being singletons. Sequences were derived from CD4+ or CD8+ T cells sorted from blood, sampled in a trial of the OX40 agonist ivuxolimab. These receptors came from an adult with an advanced solid tumor such as melanoma, head and neck, liver or kidney cancer.

The count of this clone is one. The chain combines TRBV7-2 with TRBJ1-5, with 8 nucleotides matching TRBD1. After removal of 5 bases from V and 10 bases from J, the junction contained 13 bases not matched to a gene. The length of the CDR3 is 15 residues. Germline V gene data show CDR1 as SGHTA and CDR2 as FQGNSA. The CDR3 spells CASSPPGQVWQPQHF. The CDR3 DNA reads TGTGCCAGCAGCCCTCCGGGACAGGTCTGGCAACCCCAGCATTTT.

The chain uses TRBV6-5 and TRBJ2-7, with TRBD2 matching over 8 bases. This CDR3 is 15 amino acids long. Germline lookup yields CDR1 MNHEY and CDR2 SVGAGI. After removal of 2 bases from V and 2 bases from J, the junction contained 5 bases not matched to a gene. In nucleotides, the CDR3 is TGTGCCAGCAGTTACGGGGCGGGGGGCACCTACGAGCAGTACTTC. Translated, it gives CASSYGAGGTYEQYF.

The chain links TRBV11-2 to TRBJ2-7; the match to TRBD1 covers 7 bases. CDR1 and CDR2 (germline): SGHAT, FQNNGV. With 2 bases clipped from V and 2 bases from J, the junction kept 3 bases outside the gene matches. The length of the CDR3 is 14 residues. CDR3 sequence: CASSLTTGAYEQYF. The CDR3 nucleotides read TGTGCCAGCAGCTTAACAACAGGGGCCTACGAGCAGTACTTC.

The CDR3 protein is CASSTVGANSPLHF. DNA of the CDR3: TGTGCCAGCAGCACAGTGGGGGCCAACTCACCCCTCCACTTT. The chain joins TRBV5-4 to TRBJ1-6; TRBD1 is a possible D gene (6 bases). The germline V gene encodes CDR1 SGHNT and CDR2 YYREEE (reference sequence). This CDR3 spans 14 amino acids. The germline V and J ends were trimmed by 4 bases and 10 bases, with 15 bases remaining between them.

The CDR3, as DNA: TGTGCCAGCAGTTTATTGCGGGGACGGTCAGGAGGGGAGCTGTTTTTT. Translating it yields CASSLLRGRSGGELFF. The rearrangement uses TRBV27 and TRBJ2-2; D is possibly TRBD2 (6 bases). Trimming shortened V by 1 base and J by 8 bases, and 17 bases separated the two germline ends. Germline CDR1 reads MNHEY; CDR2 reads SMNVEV (reference sequence). This CDR3 is built from 16 residues.

V is TRBV27 and J is TRBJ2-7, with TRBD1 matching over 9 bases. Per the germline V gene, CDR1 is MNHEY and CDR2 is SMNVEV (reference sequence). J lost 4 bases, V lost 1 base, and 2 bases had no gene match. There are 14 residues in the CDR3. The CDR3 loop is CASSLYRGQYEQYF. The CDR3 region has the DNA TGTGCCAGCAGTTTATACAGGGGGCAGTACGAGCAGTACTTC.

This rearrangement joins TRBV5-1 to TRBJ1-1; tentative D call: TRBD1 (5 bases). The CDR3 is 15 amino acids. V lost 5 bases to trimming and J lost 6 bases, with 20 bases between them. In germline, CDR1 is SGHRS, CDR2 YFSETQ. The CDR3 bases are TGCGCCAGCAGTGTGTCACCAGGGAGTAGTGCTGAAGCTTTCTTT. Its protein product is CASSVSPGSSAEAFF.

This sequence joins TRBV29-1 and TRBJ1-1, with D possibly being TRBD1 (6 bases). The CDR3 totals 13 residues. V lost 5 bases and J 0 bases, leaving 10 bases between the germline ends. Germline V gives CDR1 SQVTM, CDR2 ANQGSEA. This CDR3 is CSVKGTLNTEAFF. The CDR3 nucleotides are TGCAGCGTTAAAGGGACATTGAACACTGAAGCTTTCTTT. The variable domain in full, with the rest retrieved from reference TRBV29-1 and TRBJ1-1, is SAVISQKPSRDICQRGTSLTIQCQVDSQVTMMFWYRQQPGQSLTLIATANQGSEATYESGFVIDKFPISRPNLTFSTLTVSNMSPEDSSIYLCSVKGTLNTEAFFGQGTRLTVV.

There are a few counts of this clone. The CDR3 reads CASSQHRTGVDNEQFF. CDR3 bases: TGCGCCAGCAGCCAACACCGGACAGGGGTGGACAATGAGCAGTTCTTC. V is TRBV4-1 and J is TRBJ2-1, with TRBD1 matching 9 bases. This CDR3 contains 16 residues. Germline V lookup: CDR1 MGHRA, CDR2 YSYEKL. V was clipped by 2 bases and J by 5 bases; unmatched bases: 7.

The rearrangement joins TRBV5-6 to TRBJ1-1, with D unclear. Trimming left V 10 bases short and J 1 base short, with 11 bases between. Germline V lookup: CDR1 SGHDT, CDR2 YYEEEE. The CDR3 consists of 12 residues. The DNA for the CDR3 is TGTGCCTCCGAGAGTTGGAACACTGAAGCTTTCTTT. It yields the protein CASESWNTEAFF.

The chain carries TRBV18 and TRBJ2-5; D might be TRBD2 (5 bases). The CDR3 runs 13 residues. V dropped 5 bases and J dropped 4 bases, with 11 bases sitting between them. Germline V gene sequence: CDR1 KGHSH, CDR2 LQKENI. As DNA, the CDR3 is TGTGCCAGCTCATCGGGATTATTAGAGACCCAGTACTTC. This sequence encodes CASSSGLLETQYF.

This clone was seen more than once but under ten times. The chain is built from TRBV4-2 and TRBJ2-7; 11 bases line up with TRBD1. Looked up from germline, CDR1 is LGHNA and CDR2 is YNFKEQ. V lost 2 bases, J lost 5 bases, and 5 bases stayed unmatched. This CDR3 contains 15 residues. The CDR3 nucleotides are TGTGCCAGCAGCCAATGGACAGGGGGCAAGGACGAGCAGTACTTC. Its protein is CASSQWTGGKDEQYF.

The gene calls are TRBV4-2 and TRBJ2-2; 7 bases fit TRBD1. This CDR3 has 15 residues. Germline V lookup: CDR1 LGHNA, CDR2 YNFKEQ. With V trimmed by 1 base and J by 3 bases, 2 bases remained unmatched. The DNA for the CDR3 is TGTGCCAGCAGCCAAGGAGGGACAGACACCGGGGAGCTGTTTTTT. Translating it yields CASSQGGTDTGELFF.

The rearrangement joins TRBV28 to TRBJ2-6, with 11 bases fitting TRBD1. CDR1 is MDHEN and CDR2 is SYDVKM in the germline V gene. The CDR3 runs 18 residues. V gave up 6 bases and J gave up 11 bases; unmatched junction bases: 18. Here the CDR3 DNA reads TGTGCCAGCAGGATGATTCGGACAGGGGGCGTAAGAAGGGACGTCCTGACTTTC. Translation gives CASRMIRTGGVRRDVLTF.